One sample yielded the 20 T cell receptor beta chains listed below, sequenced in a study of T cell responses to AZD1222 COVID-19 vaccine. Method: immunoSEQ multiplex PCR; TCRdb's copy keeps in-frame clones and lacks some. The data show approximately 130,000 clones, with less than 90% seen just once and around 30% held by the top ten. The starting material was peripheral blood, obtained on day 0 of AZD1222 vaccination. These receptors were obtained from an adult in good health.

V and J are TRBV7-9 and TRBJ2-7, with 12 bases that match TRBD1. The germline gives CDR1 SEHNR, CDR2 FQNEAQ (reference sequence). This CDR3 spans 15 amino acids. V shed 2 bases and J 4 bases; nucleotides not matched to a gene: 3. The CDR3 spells CASSLPGQGAYEQYF. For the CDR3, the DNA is TGTGCCAGCAGCTTACCGGGACAGGGGGCGTACGAGCAGTACTTC.

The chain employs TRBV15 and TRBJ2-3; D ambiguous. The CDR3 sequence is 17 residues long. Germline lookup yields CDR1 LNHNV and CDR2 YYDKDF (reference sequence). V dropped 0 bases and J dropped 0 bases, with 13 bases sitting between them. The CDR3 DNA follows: TGTGCCACCAGCAGAGATTTAAGGGTCATAAGCACAGATACGCAGTATTTT. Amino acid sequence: CATSRDLRVISTDTQYF.

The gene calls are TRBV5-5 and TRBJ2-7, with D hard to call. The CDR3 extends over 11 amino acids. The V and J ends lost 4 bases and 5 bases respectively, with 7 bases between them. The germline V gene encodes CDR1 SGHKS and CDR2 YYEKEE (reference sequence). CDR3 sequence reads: CASSLYDEQYF. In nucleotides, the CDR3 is TGTGCCAGCAGCCTGTATGACGAGCAGTACTTC. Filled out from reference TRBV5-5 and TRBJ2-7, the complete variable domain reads DAGVTQSPTHLIKTRGQQVTLRCSPISGHKSVSWYQQVLGQGPQFIFQYYEKEERGRGNFPDRFSARQFPNYSSELNVNALLLGDSALYLCASSLYDEQYFGPGTRLTVT.

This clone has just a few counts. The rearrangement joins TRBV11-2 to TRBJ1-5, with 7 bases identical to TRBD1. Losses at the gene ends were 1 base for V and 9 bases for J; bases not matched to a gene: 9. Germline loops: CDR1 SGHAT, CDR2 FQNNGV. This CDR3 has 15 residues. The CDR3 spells CASSLGTGGLSPQHF. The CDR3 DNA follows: TGTGCCAGCAGCTTAGGGACAGGAGGACTCTCGCCCCAGCATTTT.

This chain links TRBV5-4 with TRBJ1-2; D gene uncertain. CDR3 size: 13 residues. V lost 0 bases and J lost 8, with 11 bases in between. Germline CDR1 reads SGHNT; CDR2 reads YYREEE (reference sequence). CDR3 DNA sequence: TGTGCCAGCAGCTTGGATTATGGATTCGGCTACACCTTC. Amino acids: CASSLDYGFGYTF.

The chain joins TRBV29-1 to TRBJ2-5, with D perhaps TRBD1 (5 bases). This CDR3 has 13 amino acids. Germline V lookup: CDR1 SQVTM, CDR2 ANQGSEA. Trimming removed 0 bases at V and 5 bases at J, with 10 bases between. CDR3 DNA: TGCAGCGTTGAAGATTTACCAGGGGAGACCCAGTACTTC. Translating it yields CSVEDLPGETQYF.

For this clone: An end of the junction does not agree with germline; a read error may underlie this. CDR3 nucleotide sequence: TGTGCCAGCACCCGGGGGGAACCGAACACCGGGGGGCTGTTTTTT. Protein product: CASTRGEPNTGGLFF. V usage is TRBV11-2 and J usage is TRBJ2-2; 7 nucleotides match TRBD2. The germline V gene has CDR1 SGHAT and CDR2 FQNNGV. The CDR3 consists of 15 residues.

This CDR3 is CASSFIAGGPSNEQYF. The DNA of the CDR3 is TGTGCCAGCAGTTTTATAGCGGGAGGGCCCTCTAACGAGCAGTACTTC. The chain links TRBV27 to TRBJ2-7, with TRBD2 matching over 11 bases. V lost 3 bases and J lost 5; bases outside the gene matches: 9. The CDR3 consists of 16 residues. CDR1 and CDR2 from the germline V gene are MNHEY and SMNVEV (reference sequence).

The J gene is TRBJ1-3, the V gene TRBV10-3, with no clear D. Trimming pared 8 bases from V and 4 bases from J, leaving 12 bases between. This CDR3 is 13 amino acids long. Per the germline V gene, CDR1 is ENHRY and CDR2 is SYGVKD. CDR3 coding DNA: TGTGCCATCCAATGGGCGGAGGGAAACACCATATATTTT. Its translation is CAIQWAEGNTIYF.

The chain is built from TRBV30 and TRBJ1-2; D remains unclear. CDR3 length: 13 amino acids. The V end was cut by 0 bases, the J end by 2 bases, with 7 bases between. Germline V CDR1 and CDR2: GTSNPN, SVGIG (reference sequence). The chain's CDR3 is CAWSVHQNYGYTF. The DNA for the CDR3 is TGTGCCTGGAGTGTACACCAAAACTATGGCTACACCTTC.

The CDR3 here is CATSDPSEGTEQYF. The CDR3 DNA is TGTGCCACCAGTGATCCCTCGGAGGGGACCGAGCAGTACTTC. The rearrangement links TRBV24-1 to TRBJ2-7; the D gene is possibly TRBD2 (6 bases). Germline CDR1 KGHDR, CDR2 SFDVKD. V was shortened by 3 bases and J by 6 bases, with 14 bases between the two germline ends. The CDR3 sequence is 14 residues long.

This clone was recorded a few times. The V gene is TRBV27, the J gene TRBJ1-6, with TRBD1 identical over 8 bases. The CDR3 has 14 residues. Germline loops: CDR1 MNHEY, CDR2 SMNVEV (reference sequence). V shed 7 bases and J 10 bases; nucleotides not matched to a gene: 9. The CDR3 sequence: CASTQDREGSPLHF. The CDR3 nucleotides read TGTGCCAGCACCCAGGACAGGGAGGGATCACCCCTCCACTTT.

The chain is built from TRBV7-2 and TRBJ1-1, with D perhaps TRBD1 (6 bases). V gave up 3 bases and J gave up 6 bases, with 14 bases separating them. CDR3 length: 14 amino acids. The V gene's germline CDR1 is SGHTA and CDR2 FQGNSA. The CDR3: CASSFGGGGSEAFF. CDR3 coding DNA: TGTGCCAGCAGCTTCGGAGGGGGTGGCTCTGAAGCTTTCTTT.

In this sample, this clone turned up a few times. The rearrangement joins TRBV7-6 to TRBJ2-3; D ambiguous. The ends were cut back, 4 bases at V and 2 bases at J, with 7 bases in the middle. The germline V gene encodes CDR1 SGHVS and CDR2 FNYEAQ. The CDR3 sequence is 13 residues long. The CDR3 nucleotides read TGTGCCAGCAGCTACGAGCTCACAGATACGCAGTATTTT. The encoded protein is CASSYELTDTQYF.

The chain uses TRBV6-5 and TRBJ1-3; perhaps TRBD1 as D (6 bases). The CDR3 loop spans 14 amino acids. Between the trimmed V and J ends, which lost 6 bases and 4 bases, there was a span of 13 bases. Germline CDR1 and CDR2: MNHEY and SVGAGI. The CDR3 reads CASRTAGTGNTIYF. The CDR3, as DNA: TGTGCCAGCAGAACGGCCGGGACAGGAAACACCATATATTTT.

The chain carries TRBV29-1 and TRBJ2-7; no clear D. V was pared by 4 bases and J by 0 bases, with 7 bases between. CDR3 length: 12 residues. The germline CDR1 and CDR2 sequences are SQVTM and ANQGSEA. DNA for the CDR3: TGCAGCGTTGGGAAGAGCTCCTACGAGCAGTACTTC. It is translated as CSVGKSSYEQYF.

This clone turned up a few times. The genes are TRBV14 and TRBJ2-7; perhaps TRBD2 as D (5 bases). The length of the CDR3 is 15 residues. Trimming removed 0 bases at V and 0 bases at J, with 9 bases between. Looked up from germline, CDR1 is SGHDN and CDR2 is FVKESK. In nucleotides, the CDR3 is TGTGCCAGCAGCCAAGATAACCGGGACTCCTACGAGCAGTACTTC. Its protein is CASSQDNRDSYEQYF.

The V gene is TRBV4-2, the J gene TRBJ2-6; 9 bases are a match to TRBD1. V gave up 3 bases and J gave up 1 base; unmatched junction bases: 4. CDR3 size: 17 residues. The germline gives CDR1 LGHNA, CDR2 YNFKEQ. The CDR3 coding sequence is TGTGCCAGCAGCCACGGGACAGGGTTTTCTGGGGCCAACGTCCTGACTTTC. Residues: CASSHGTGFSGANVLTF.

The CDR3 bases are TGCGCCAGCAGCTCTGGCCCCGACAGGTCTGAAGCTTTCTTT. Translating gives CASSSGPDRSEAFF. The chain has TRBV5-1 and TRBJ1-1; a weak D match, TRBD1 (6 bases). The germline gives CDR1 SGHRS, CDR2 YFSETQ. This CDR3 has 14 amino acids. With 3 bases removed from V and 6 bases from J, the gap between germline ends came to 15 bases. The complete variable domain, with remaining parts taken from reference TRBV5-1 and TRBJ1-1, reads KAGVTQTPRYLIKTRGQQVTLSCSPISGHRSVSWYQQTPGQGLQFLFEYFSETQRNKGNFPGRFSGRQFSNSRSEMNVSTLELGDSALYLCASSSGPDRSEAFFGQGTRLTVV.

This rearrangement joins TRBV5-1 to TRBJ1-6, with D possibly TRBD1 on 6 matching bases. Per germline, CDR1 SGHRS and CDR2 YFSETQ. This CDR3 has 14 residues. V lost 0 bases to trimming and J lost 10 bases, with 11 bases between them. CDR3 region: CASSLGTDGSPLHF. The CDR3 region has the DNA TGCGCCAGCAGCTTGGGGACAGACGGATCACCCCTCCACTTT.